Sequencing of this T cell receptor (beta chain) was carried out in a study of shared clonotypes between healthy human individuals. Overall study results and limits: In contrast to clonotypes shared by all four donors, non-shared clonotypes had lower generation probabilities. Naive subsets, compared against memory subsets, generally had larger estimated richness values.

Turning to this clone: Its antigen is not identified.

An assay was performed, and its level was deep. An approximately 220 ng quantity of DNA, tens of thousands of T cell genomes, went into the sorted-subset replicate PCRs. The protocol was immunoSEQ multiplex PCR, while the TCRdb copy is restricted to in-frame clones and leaves out a portion. The table records about 2 million clones, 85% to 95% of them present only once. Trimming at V came to 4 bases and at J to 4 bases, leaving 5 bases not matched to a gene. Per the germline V gene, CDR1 is SGDLS and CDR2 is YYNGEE. This CDR3 region has 15 residues. Naive-designated CD8 cells lacked CD45RO, were positively enriched for CCR7, and omitted terminally differentiated effector memory CD45RA+ cells.

The sequencing sample was made of naive CD8+ T cells sorted from blood. The chain combines TRBV9 with TRBJ2-5; 12 bases agree with TRBD2. This clonotype was obtained from a man aged 18 to 29 in good health. The CDR3 region has the DNA TGTGCCAGCAGCCCTCGGACTAGCGGGATAGAGACCCAGTACTTC. Encoded protein: CASSPRTSGIETQYF.